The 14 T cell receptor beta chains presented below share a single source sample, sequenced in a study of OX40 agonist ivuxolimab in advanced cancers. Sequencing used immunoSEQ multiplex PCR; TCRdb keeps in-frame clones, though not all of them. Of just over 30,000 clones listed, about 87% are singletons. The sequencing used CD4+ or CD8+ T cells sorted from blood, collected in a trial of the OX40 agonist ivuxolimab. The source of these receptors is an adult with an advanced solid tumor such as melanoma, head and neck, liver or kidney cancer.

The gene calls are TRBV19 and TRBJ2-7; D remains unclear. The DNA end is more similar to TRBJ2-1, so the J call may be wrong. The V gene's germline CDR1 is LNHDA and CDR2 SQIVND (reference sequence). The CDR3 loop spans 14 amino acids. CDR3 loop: CASSVPNSWSEQFF. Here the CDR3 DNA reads TGTGCCAGTAGTGTCCCAAATAGTTGGAGTGAGCAGTTCTTC.

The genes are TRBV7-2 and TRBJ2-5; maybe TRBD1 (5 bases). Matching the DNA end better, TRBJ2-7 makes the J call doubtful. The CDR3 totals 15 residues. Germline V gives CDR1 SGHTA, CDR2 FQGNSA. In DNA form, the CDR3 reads TGTGCCAGCAGCTTAGTGGGGCGCAACTCCTACGAGCAGTACTTC. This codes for CASSLVGRNSYEQYF.

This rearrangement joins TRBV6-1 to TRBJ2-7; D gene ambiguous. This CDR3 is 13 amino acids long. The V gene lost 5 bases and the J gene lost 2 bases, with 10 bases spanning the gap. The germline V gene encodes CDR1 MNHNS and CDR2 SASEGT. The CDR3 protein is CASSLDGTYEQYF. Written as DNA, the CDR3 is TGTGCCAGCAGTTTGGACGGAACCTACGAGCAGTACTTC.

CDR3 region: CASSFIGVSVTGELFF. The DNA of the CDR3 is TGCGCCAGCAGCTTTATTGGGGTCTCGGTCACCGGGGAGCTGTTTTTT. The chain employs TRBV5-1 and TRBJ2-2, with D unresolved. From germline, CDR1 is SGHRS and CDR2 YFSETQ. This CDR3 has 16 amino acids. Between the trimmed V and J ends, which lost 2 bases and 4 bases, there was a span of 15 bases.

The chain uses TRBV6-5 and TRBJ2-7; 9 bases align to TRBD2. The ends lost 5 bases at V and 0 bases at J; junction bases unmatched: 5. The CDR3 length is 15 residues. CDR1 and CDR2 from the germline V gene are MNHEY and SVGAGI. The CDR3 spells CASSTSGRSSYEQYF. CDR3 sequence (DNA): TGTGCCAGCAGTACCAGCGGGAGGAGCTCCTACGAGCAGTACTTC.

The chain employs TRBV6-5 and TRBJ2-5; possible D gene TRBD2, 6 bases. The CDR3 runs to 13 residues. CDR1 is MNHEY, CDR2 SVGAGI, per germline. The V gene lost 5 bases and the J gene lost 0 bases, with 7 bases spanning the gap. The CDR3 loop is CASSRGNQETQYF. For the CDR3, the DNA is TGTGCCAGCAGTCGGGGGAACCAAGAGACCCAGTACTTC.

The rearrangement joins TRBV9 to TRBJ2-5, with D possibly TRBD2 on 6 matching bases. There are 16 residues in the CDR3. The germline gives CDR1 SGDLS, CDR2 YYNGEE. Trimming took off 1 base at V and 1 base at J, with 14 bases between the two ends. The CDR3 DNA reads TGTGCCAGCAGCGTACATAGCGGACAACCCCAAGAGACCCAGTACTTC. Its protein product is CASSVHSGQPQETQYF.

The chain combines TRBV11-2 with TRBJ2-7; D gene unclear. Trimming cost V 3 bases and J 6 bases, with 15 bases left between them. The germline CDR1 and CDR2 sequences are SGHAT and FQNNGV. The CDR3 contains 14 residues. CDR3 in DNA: TGTGCCAGCAGCTTTAGCCCCGGACGGTCCGAGCAGTACTTC. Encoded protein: CASSFSPGRSEQYF.

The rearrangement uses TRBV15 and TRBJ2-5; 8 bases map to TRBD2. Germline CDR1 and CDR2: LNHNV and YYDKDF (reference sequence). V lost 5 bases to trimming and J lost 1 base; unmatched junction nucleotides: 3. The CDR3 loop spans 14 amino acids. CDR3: CATSRGRSQETQYF. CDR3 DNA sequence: TGTGCCACCAGCCGCGGGAGGTCCCAAGAGACCCAGTACTTC.

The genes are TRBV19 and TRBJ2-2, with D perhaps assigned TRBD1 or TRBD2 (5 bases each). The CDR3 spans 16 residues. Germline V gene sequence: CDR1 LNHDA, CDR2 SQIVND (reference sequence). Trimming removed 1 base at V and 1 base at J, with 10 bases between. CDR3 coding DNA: TGTGCCAGTAGTATAGTCGGGACCGAGAACACCGGGGAGCTGTTTTTT. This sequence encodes CASSIVGTENTGELFF.

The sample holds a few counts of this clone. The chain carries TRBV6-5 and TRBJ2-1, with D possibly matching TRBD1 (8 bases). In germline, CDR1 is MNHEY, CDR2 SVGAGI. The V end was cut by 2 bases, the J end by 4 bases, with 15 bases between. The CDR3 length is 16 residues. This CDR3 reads CASSYGAGDRYNEQFF. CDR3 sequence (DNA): TGTGCCAGCAGTTACGGGGCGGGGGACAGGTACAATGAGCAGTTCTTC.

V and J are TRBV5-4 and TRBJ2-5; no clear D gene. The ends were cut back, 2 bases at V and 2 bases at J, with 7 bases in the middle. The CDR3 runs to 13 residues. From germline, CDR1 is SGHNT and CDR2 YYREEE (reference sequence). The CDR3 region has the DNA TGTGCCAGCAGCTTTATAGATCAAGAGACCCAGTACTTC. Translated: CASSFIDQETQYF.

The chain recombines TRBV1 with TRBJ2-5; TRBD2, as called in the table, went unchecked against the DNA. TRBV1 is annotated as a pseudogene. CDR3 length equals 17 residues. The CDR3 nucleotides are TGCACCAGCAGCCAAGGTGGACTAGCACCAATCCAAGAGACCCAGTACTTC. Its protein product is CTSSQGGLAPIQETQYF.

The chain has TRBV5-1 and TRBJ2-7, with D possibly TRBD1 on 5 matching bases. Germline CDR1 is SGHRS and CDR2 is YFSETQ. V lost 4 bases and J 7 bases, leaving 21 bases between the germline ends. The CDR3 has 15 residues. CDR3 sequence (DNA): TGCGCCAGCAGCGTCGACAGCCCCAGCCAGGAGGAGCAGTACTTC. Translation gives CASSVDSPSQEEQYF.